This TCR beta chain was obtained from a study of blood T cell repertoires in COVID-19. The protocol was immunoSEQ multiplex PCR, while the TCRdb copy is restricted to in-frame clones and leaves out a portion. The sample consists of 130,000 to 150,000 clones, 88% of them appearing once. This CDR3 contains 14 residues. V was cut by 2 bases and J by 10 bases, with 13 bases left in between. Germline V CDR1 and CDR2: SGHRS, YFSETQ. The chain joins TRBV5-1 to TRBJ1-6; unclear D gene. The sequence derives from a woman in her twenties or thirties with acute COVID-19. The specimen sequenced was PBMCs or T cells enriched from blood (not recorded which). CDR3 in amino acids: CASSFNPETSPLHF. The CDR3, as DNA: TGCGCCAGCAGCTTTAACCCGGAGACCTCACCCCTCCACTTT.